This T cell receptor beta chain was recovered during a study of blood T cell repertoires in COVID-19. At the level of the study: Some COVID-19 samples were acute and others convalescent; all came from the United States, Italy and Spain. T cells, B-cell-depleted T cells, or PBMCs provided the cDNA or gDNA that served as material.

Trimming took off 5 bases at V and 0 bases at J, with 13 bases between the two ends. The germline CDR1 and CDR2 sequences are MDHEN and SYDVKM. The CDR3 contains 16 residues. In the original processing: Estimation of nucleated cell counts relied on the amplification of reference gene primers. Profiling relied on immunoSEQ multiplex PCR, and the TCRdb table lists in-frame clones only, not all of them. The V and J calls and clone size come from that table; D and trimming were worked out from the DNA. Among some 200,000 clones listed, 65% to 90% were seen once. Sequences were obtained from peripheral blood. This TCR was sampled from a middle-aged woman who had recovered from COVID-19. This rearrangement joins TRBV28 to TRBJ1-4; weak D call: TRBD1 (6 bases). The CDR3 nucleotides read TGTGCCAGCAGTGATACAGGGCGCACAACTAATGAAAAACTGTTTTTT. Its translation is CASSDTGRTTNEKLFF.